The 10 T cell receptor beta chains below were found in one sample sequenced in a study of blood T cell repertoires in COVID-19. Using immunoSEQ multiplex PCR, the repertoire was profiled, and TCRdb retains in-frame clones only, with some absent. The repertoire holds 150,000 to 180,000 clones, with around 85% as singletons. The sample consisted of peripheral blood. Every receptor here comes from a woman in her fifties or sixties with acute or convalescent COVID-19.

V is TRBV19 and J is TRBJ2-3; D remains unclear. V shed 2 bases and J shed 0 bases, with 6 bases lying between them. Germline V CDR1 and CDR2: LNHDA, SQIVND (reference sequence). The CDR3 has 14 amino acids. CDR3 coding DNA: TGTGCCAGTAGTATATCTGGCAGCACAGATACGCAGTATTTT. It specifies CASSISGSTDTQYF.

This rearrangement joins TRBV5-5 to TRBJ2-7, with 10 bases lining up with TRBD2. This CDR3 spans 15 amino acids. V gave up 0 bases and J gave up 6 bases; unmatched junction bases: 6. Per the germline V gene, CDR1 is SGHKS and CDR2 is YYEKEE (reference sequence). The CDR3 here is CASSLAGTSVREQYF. For the CDR3, the DNA is TGTGCCAGCAGCTTGGCCGGGACTAGCGTCCGCGAGCAGTACTTC.

The chain recombines TRBV29-1 with TRBJ2-3; 8 bases are a match to TRBD2. J gave up 2 bases and V 6 bases, and 16 bases lay outside the gene matches. CDR1 is SQVTM, CDR2 ANQGSEA, per germline. The CDR3 runs to 17 residues. CDR3 region: CSVAKRVGGAPTDTQYF. The CDR3 DNA reads as TGCAGCGTCGCCAAACGGGTCGGGGGGGCGCCCACAGATACGCAGTATTTT.

This clone was seen only a few times. For the CDR3, the DNA is TGTGCCAGCAGAGGAGCAGAGAGCTCCTATAATTCACCCCTCCACTTT. Its translation is CASRGAESSYNSPLHF. The rearrangement uses TRBV6-6 and TRBJ1-6; D is ambiguous. The CDR3 totals 16 residues. Looked up from germline, CDR1 is MNHNY and CDR2 is SVGAGI (reference sequence). V lost 6 bases, J lost 0 bases, and 12 bases lay in between.

This chain uses TRBV19 with TRBJ2-7; tentative D call: TRBD2 (6 bases). V lost 4 bases to trimming and J lost 6 bases, with 19 bases between them. This CDR3 region has 15 residues. In germline, CDR1 is LNHDA, CDR2 SQIVND (reference sequence). The chain's CDR3 is CASSKARDSLGEQYF. CDR3 sequence (DNA): TGTGCCAGTAGTAAAGCTCGGGACTCCTTGGGCGAGCAGTACTTC.

V usage is TRBV28 and J usage is TRBJ2-5; 7 bases line up with TRBD2. The J segment lost 3 bases and the V segment lost 0 bases, leaving 7 bases of the junction unmatched. This CDR3 has 16 amino acids. Germline assignment: CDR1 MDHEN and CDR2 SYDVKM. The CDR3 DNA follows: TGTGCCAGCAGTTTATGGGCTAGCGGTTCCGAAGAGACCCAGTACTTC. Its protein product is CASSLWASGSEETQYF.

The chain has TRBV5-5 and TRBJ2-2, with D possibly being TRBD1 (6 bases). This CDR3 spans 13 amino acids. Between the trimmed V and J ends, which lost 5 bases and 1 base, there was a span of 6 bases. From germline, CDR1 is SGHKS and CDR2 YYEKEE (reference sequence). The CDR3 loop reads CASRGGNTGELFF. The CDR3 DNA sequence: TGTGCCAGCAGAGGGGGGAACACCGGGGAGCTGTTTTTT.

This clone was picked up a small number of times. The chain employs TRBV6-4 and TRBJ1-1; D not resolved. Trimming removed 5 bases at V and 4 bases at J, with 11 bases between. The CDR3 consists of 13 residues. Germline CDR1 and CDR2: MRHNA and SNTAGT. Here the CDR3 reads CASSKFGSTEAFF. CDR3 bases: TGTGCCAGCAGTAAGTTTGGGAGCACTGAAGCTTTCTTT.

In this sample, this clone turned up once. The chain joins TRBV5-5 to TRBJ1-1; D remains unclear. The V gene's germline CDR1 is SGHKS and CDR2 YYEKEE (reference sequence). Trimming took off 5 bases at V and 0 bases at J, with 14 bases between the two ends. The CDR3 is 15 amino acids. This CDR3 reads CASSFNRLMNTEAFF. The CDR3 DNA reads as TGTGCCAGCAGTTTTAACCGACTGATGAACACTGAAGCTTTCTTT.

This clone was found once. The chain has TRBV2 and TRBJ2-5; weak D call: TRBD2 (7 bases). Germline V gene sequence: CDR1 SNHLY, CDR2 FYNNEI. V gave up 7 bases and J gave up 5 bases, with 14 bases separating them. CDR3 length: 13 residues. The CDR3 protein is CASKTGGRETQYF. In DNA, the CDR3 is TGTGCCAGCAAAACCGGGGGGCGGGAGACCCAGTACTTC.